Listed below are T cell receptor beta chains from one sample, sequenced in a study of T cell repertoires in cytomegalovirus infection. TCRdb passed the reads through MiXCR, listing each CDR3 protein once. The top ten hold roughly three fifths of the sample, which has about 220,000 distinct CDR3 sequences, around two fifths seen once. For these receptors, no antigen is known. This material consisted of CD8+ T cells from cultured PBMCs, taken from culture after CMV antigen stimulation. The receptors stem from a human donor in good health (CMV status not recorded). Some clones in this sample may be carry-over from other donors' samples. Each CDR3 is given with its conserved first and last residue. A D gene is named only where the DNA matches it firmly. Not all rows give a size; the values are once, few, many and, for expanded clones, a class.

d_gene	v_gene	abundance	j_gene	CDR3aa	CDR3nt
-	TRBV7-9	few	TRBJ1-5	CASSLGDKTVENQPQHF	TGTGCCAGCAGCTTGGGAGACAAGACGGTGGAAAATCAGCCCCAGCATTTT
-	TRBV19	-	TRBJ1-5	CASSIIRDTPQPQHF	TGTGCCAGTAGTATAATAAGGGACACCCCCCAGCCCCAGCATTTT
-	TRBV5-6	-	TRBJ2-7	CASSKGRFAYEQYF	TGTGCCAGCAGCAAAGGGAGGTTCGCGTACGAGCAGTACTTC
TRBD2	TRBV24-1	many	TRBJ2-2	CATGTSGRGPTGELFF	TGTGCCACCGGGACTAGCGGGAGGGGGCCCACCGGGGAGCTGTTTTTT
-	TRBV6-6	-	TRBJ1-1	CASRTPGLGTTEAFF	TGTGCCAGCAGAACTCCGGGCCTGGGGACTACTGAAGCTTTCTTT
TRBD1	TRBV7-3	-	TRBJ2-7	CASSQTGTGGYEQYF	TGTGCCAGCAGTCAAACCGGGACAGGGGGCTACGAGCAGTACTTC
TRBD1	TRBV7-3	-	TRBJ2-1	CASSLTAGGQEQFF	TGTGCCAGCAGCTTAACCGCAGGGGGACAAGAGCAGTTCTTC
TRBD2	TRBV7-4	-	TRBJ2-1	CASSHNVGTSAFYEQFF	TGTGCCAGCAGCCACAACGTGGGGACTAGCGCATTTTATGAGCAGTTCTTC
TRBD1	TRBV7-8	few	TRBJ2-1	CASSSPLDRELGLLYNEQFF	TGTGCCAGCAGCTCCCCCCTCGACAGGGAACTAGGGCTCCTCTACAATGAGCAGTTCTTC
-	TRBV5-1	-	TRBJ1-3	CASSLAWQGRSTIYF	TGCGCCAGCAGCTTGGCCTGGCAGGGGCGGTCCACCATATATTTT
TRBD2	TRBV20-1	-	TRBJ2-1	CSADVREGYEQFF	TGCAGTGCTGACGTACGGGAGGGATACGAGCAGTTCTTC
-	TRBV7-8	many	TRBJ2-2	CASTKQASLLRELFF	TGTGCCAGCACGAAACAGGCCTCCCTTTTAAGGGAGCTGTTTTTT
-	TRBV7-6	-	TRBJ1-1	CASSLIPGMNTEAFF	TGTGCCAGCAGCTTAATCCCAGGGATGAACACTGAAGCTTTCTTT
TRBD2	TRBV10-3	-	TRBJ2-7	CAISEAPSGRSQEDEQYF	TGTGCCATCAGTGAAGCTCCTAGCGGGAGGTCTCAGGAGGACGAGCAGTACTTC
TRBD2	TRBV7-2	few	TRBJ2-7	CASRQAGEPYEQYF	TGTGCCAGCAGGCAAGCGGGAGAGCCCTACGAGCAGTACTTC
-	TRBV4-1	few	TRBJ1-2	CASSQNGNSGYTF	TGCGCCAGCAGCCAAAATGGGAACAGTGGCTACACCTTC
-	TRBV11-2	-	TRBJ1-2	CASSLGHGGEGYTF	TGTGCCAGCAGCTTAGGGCACGGGGGAGAGGGCTACACCTTC
-	TRBV7-9	few	TRBJ1-5	CASSLTNQPQHF	TGTGCCAGCAGCTTAACTAATCAGCCCCAGCATTTT
TRBD2	TRBV11-2	few	TRBJ2-5	CASSSRLAGGLGVKETQYF	TGTGCCAGCAGCTCCAGACTAGCGGGGGGACTAGGGGTAAAAGAGACCCAGTACTTC
-	TRBV12-3/TRBV12-4	few	TRBJ1-3	CASSLGTTRNSGNTIYF	TGTGCCAGCAGTCTCGGGACAACTCGAAACTCTGGAAACACCATATATTTT
TRBD1	TRBV12-5	-	TRBJ1-1	CASGPPRGWTEAFF	TGTGCTAGTGGCCCCCCCAGGGGGTGGACTGAAGCTTTCTTT
-	TRBV19	-	TRBJ1-1	CASRSGNTEAFF	TGTGCCAGCAGGAGTGGGAACACTGAAGCTTTCTTT
-	TRBV10-3	few	TRBJ1-2	CAISEGEAPNYGYTF	TGTGCCATCAGTGAAGGTGAAGCTCCTAACTATGGCTACACCTTC
TRBD2	TRBV19	-	TRBJ2-7	CASSRLAGNEQYF	TGTGCCAGTAGTCGATTAGCGGGAAACGAGCAGTACTTC
TRBD2	TRBV20-1	few	TRBJ2-7	CSARLAGVREQYF	TGCAGTGCTAGACTAGCGGGAGTTAGGGAGCAGTACTTC
TRBD2	TRBV29-1	-	TRBJ2-1	CSVEHGGRGVDEQFF	TGCAGCGTTGAGCACGGCGGGAGAGGGGTCGATGAGCAGTTCTTC
TRBD2	TRBV4-1	few	TRBJ2-3	CASSQRGGSGSPTDTQYF	TGCGCCAGCAGCCAACGTGGGGGTAGCGGGAGCCCCACAGATACGCAGTATTTT
TRBD2	TRBV27	-	TRBJ2-1	CASSTLLANPFF	TGTGCCAGCAGTACCTTACTAGCGAACCCGTTCTTC
-	TRBV6-5	-	TRBJ2-1	CASKDSHYNEQFF	TGTGCCAGCAAGGACAGTCACTACAATGAGCAGTTCTTC